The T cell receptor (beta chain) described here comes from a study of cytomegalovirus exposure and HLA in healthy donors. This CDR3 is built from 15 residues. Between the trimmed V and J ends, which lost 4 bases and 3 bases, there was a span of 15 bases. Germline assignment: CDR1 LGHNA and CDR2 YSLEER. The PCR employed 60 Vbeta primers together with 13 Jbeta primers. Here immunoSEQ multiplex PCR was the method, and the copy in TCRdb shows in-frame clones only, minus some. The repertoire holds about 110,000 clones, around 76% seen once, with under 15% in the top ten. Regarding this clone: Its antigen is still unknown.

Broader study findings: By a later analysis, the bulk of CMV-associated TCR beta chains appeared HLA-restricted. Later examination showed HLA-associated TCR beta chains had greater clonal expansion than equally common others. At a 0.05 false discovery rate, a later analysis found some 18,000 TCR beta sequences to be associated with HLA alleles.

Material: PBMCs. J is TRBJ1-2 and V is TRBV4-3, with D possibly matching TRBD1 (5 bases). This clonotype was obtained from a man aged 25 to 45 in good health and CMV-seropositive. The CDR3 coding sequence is TGCGCCAGCAGCCGGGGACTCCTAAGGGACTATGGCTACACCTTC. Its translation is CASSRGLLRDYGYTF.